The sequence of this T cell receptor beta chain was determined in a study of blood T cell repertoires in COVID-19. The CDR3 totals 14 residues. Trimming stripped 7 bases from V and 8 bases from J, with 20 bases between. The V gene's germline CDR1 is LNHDA and CDR2 SQIVND (reference sequence). Assay used: immunoSEQ multiplex PCR; TCRdb lists only in-frame clones, some missing. The sample lists roughly 160,000 clones; 80% to 90% were seen once. The sample taken for sequencing was peripheral blood. The chain recombines TRBV19 with TRBJ1-1; unclear D gene. The receptor's source is a woman between 65 and 79 years old who had recovered from COVID-19. In DNA form, the CDR3 reads TGTGCCAGTAAGGCGGGCCCCTCCTGGCCCGAAGCTTTCTTT. Translated: CASKAGPSWPEAFF.